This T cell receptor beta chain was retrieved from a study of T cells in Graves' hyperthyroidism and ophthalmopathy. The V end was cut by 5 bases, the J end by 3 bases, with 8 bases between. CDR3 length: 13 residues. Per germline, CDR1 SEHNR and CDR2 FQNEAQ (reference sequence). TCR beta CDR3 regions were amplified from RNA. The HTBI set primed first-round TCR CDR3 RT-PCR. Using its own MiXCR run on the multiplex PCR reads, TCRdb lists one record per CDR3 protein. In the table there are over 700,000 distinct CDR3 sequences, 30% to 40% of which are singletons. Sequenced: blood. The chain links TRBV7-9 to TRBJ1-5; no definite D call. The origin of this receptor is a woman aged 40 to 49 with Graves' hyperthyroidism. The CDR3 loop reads CASSLVYNQPQHF. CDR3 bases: TGTGCCAGCAGCCTAGTTTACAATCAGCCCCAGCATTTT.